The present T cell receptor beta chain was sequenced within a study of blood T cells in healthy people across ages. Study background: Using template switching, researchers captured about one barcoded beta molecule for each two T cells.

CDR3 length: 15 amino acids. V shed 6 bases and J shed 4 bases, with 18 bases lying between them. CDR1 is WSHSY, CDR2 SAAADI, per germline. Regarding the study as a whole: The study found more naive CD4+ cells and higher diversity in long-lived than aged donors.

Using a J-beta primer mix together with a sample-barcoded 5' primer, a second PCR was run for about 6 to 11 cycles. A tag from a template-switch adaptor with 12 random nucleotides marked each cDNA molecule. TCRdb ran MiXCR on the 5' RACE reads and lists one entry per CDR3 protein. The profile shows under 1,000,000 distinct CDR3 sequences, 30% to 45% of them singletons. This clonotype showed up just a few times. The antigen is unknown. V usage is TRBV10-2 and J usage is TRBJ1-1; possibly TRBD1 for D (5 bases). The material sequenced was blood. This TCR came from a man aged 18 to 30 in good health. CDR3 coding DNA: TGCGCCAGCAGATCCTCCGGGCAGAGGGGCACTGAAGCTTTCTTT. Translation: CASRSSGQRGTEAFF.